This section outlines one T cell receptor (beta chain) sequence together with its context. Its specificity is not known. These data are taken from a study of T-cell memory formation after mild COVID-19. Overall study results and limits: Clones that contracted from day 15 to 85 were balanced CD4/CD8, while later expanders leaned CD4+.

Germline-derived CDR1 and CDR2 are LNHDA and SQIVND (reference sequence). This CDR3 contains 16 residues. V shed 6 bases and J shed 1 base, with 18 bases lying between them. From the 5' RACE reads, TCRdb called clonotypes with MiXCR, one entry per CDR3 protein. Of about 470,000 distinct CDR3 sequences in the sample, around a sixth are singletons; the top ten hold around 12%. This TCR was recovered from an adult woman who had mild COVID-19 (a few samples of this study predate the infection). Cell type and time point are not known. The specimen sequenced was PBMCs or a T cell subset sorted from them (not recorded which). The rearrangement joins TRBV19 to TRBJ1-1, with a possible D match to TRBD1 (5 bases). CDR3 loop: CASSGLWTRENTEAFF. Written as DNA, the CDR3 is TGTGCCAGTAGCGGGCTGTGGACCAGGGAGAACACTGAAGCTTTCTTT.